The 11 T cell receptor beta chains below come from one sample, sequenced in a study of shared clonotypes between healthy human individuals. Sequencing was performed with immunoSEQ multiplex PCR; in TCRdb, only in-frame clones are kept and a portion is missing. Here the sample spans 2 million to 2.5 million clones, roughly 95% being singletons. The material sequenced was naive CD4+ T cells sorted from blood. The subset: CD45RA+ positively selected. These TCRs come from a man between 18 and 29 years old in good health.

CDR3 protein: CASSRDVRGDYGYTF. The CDR3 nucleotides are TGTGCCAGCAGCCGGGATGTAAGGGGAGACTATGGCTACACCTTC. V and J are TRBV11-2 and TRBJ1-2, with D maybe TRBD1 (5 bases). The CDR3 contains 15 residues. The germline gives CDR1 SGHAT, CDR2 FQNNGV. With 5 bases removed from V and 3 bases from J, the gap between germline ends came to 16 bases.

This chain connects TRBV2 to TRBJ2-2; a possible D gene is TRBD1 (6 bases). Per germline, CDR1 SNHLY and CDR2 FYNNEI. Trimming removed 5 bases from V and 9 bases from J, with 10 bases in between. The CDR3 consists of 12 residues. The CDR3 sequence is CASSTGSRELFF. The CDR3 bases are TGTGCCAGCAGTACAGGGTCCCGGGAGCTGTTTTTT.

The chain uses TRBV11-2 and TRBJ1-1; the D is unclear. Germline assignment: CDR1 SGHAT and CDR2 FQNNGV. V lost 6 bases, J lost 1 base, and 6 bases lay in between. The CDR3 is 12 residues long. The DNA for the CDR3 is TGTGCCAGCAGGCAGAGGAACACTGAAGCTTTCTTT. Encoded protein: CASRQRNTEAFF.

The V call is TRBV5-6, the J call TRBJ2-5; D is undetermined. Germline loops: CDR1 SGHDT, CDR2 YYEEEE. Trimming took 4 bases from V and 1 from J, leaving 14 bases between them. The CDR3 is 15 residues long. The CDR3 nucleotides read TGTGCCAGCAGCCCTCCCATTAGATTCCAAGAGACCCAGTACTTC. Its translation is CASSPPIRFQETQYF.

The chain uses TRBV5-5 and TRBJ1-3, with D unclear. Deletions cut 4 bases from V and 2 bases from J, with 4 bases between. Germline assignment: CDR1 SGHKS and CDR2 YYEKEE (reference sequence). The CDR3 totals 12 residues. The CDR3 nucleotides read TGTGCCAGCAGCCTGACTGGAAACACCATATATTTT. Translating it yields CASSLTGNTIYF.

This clone was detected only once. The same CDR3 arises from other DNA sequences in this sample as well. V usage is TRBV30 and J usage is TRBJ2-3, with TRBD2 identical over 8 bases. V was pared by 0 bases and J by 4 bases, with 6 bases of the junction left unmatched. Germline V lookup: CDR1 GTSNPN, CDR2 SVGIG (reference sequence). The CDR3 totals 15 residues. In DNA, the CDR3 is TGTGCCTGGAGTGTACTGGCGGGGGGCCCAGATACGCAGTATTTT. It codes for CAWSVLAGGPDTQYF.

J is TRBJ1-5 and V is TRBV5-6; 8 positions match TRBD1. There are 14 residues in the CDR3. CDR1 and CDR2 from the germline V gene are SGHDT and YYEEEE. With 4 bases clipped from V and 6 bases from J, the junction kept 6 bases outside the gene matches. CDR3: CASSQSDRVQPQHF. The CDR3 bases are TGTGCCAGCAGCCAATCGGACAGGGTTCAGCCCCAGCATTTT.

CDR3 sequence reads: CASSEEGGGSSYNSPLHF. The CDR3 DNA is TGTGCCAGCAGTGAAGAAGGGGGTGGGAGCTCCTATAATTCACCCCTCCACTTT. The chain recombines TRBV25-1 with TRBJ1-6, with TRBD1 as a possible D gene (6 bases). The germline V and J ends were trimmed by 2 bases and 0 bases, with 14 bases remaining between them. Germline V gene data show CDR1 as MGHDK and CDR2 as SYGVNS. The CDR3 runs 18 residues.

The chain has TRBV2 and TRBJ2-5, with D uncertain. Germline lookup yields CDR1 SNHLY and CDR2 FYNNEI. The CDR3 has 15 amino acids. The V end was cut by 4 bases, the J end by 2 bases, with 14 bases between. CDR3 nucleotides: TGTGCCAGCAGTGTAAGGTTGGCAGCTCAAGAGACCCAGTACTTC. Protein product: CASSVRLAAQETQYF. The full variable domain, in which reference TRBV2 and TRBJ2-5 provide the parts outside the CDR3, is EPEVTQTPSHQVTQMGQEVILRCVPISNHLYFYWYRQILGQKVEFLVSFYNNEISEKSEIFDDQFSVERPDGSNFTLKIRSTKLEDSAMYFCASSVRLAAQETQYFGPGTRLLVL.

The rearrangement joins TRBV7-9 to TRBJ1-5; D perhaps matches TRBD1 (5 bases). The CDR3 consists of 16 residues. Germline-derived CDR1 and CDR2 are SEHNR and FQNEAQ (reference sequence). Trimming cost V 4 bases and J 2 bases, with 15 bases left between them. DNA of the CDR3: TGTGCCAGCAGCTCTGGGGGACCTCTGGGCAATCAGCCCCAGCATTTT. Protein sequence: CASSSGGPLGNQPQHF.

The V and J genes are TRBV5-1 and TRBJ2-7; D is tentatively TRBD1 or TRBD2 (5 bases each). Trimming took off 3 bases at V and 5 bases at J, with 15 bases between the two ends. Per the germline V gene, CDR1 is SGHRS and CDR2 is YFSETQ. CDR3 length equals 14 residues. CDR3 nucleotide sequence: TGCGCCAGCAGCTCCATCCGGGACGCTGACGAGCAGTACTTC. Protein: CASSSIRDADEQYF.